A selection of T cell receptor beta chains follows, all from one sample in a study of shared clonotypes between healthy human individuals. Assay used: immunoSEQ multiplex PCR; TCRdb lists only in-frame clones, some missing. Here the sample spans 2 million to 2.5 million clones, roughly 92% being singletons. The source material was naive CD4+ T cells from PBMCs. These receptors all come from a man younger than 30 in good health. Some clones in this sample may be carry-over from other donors' samples. The CDR3 runs from the conserved cysteine through the conserved F or W. The D gene is left open where the match is weak. Clone sizes are given selectively: once, few, many, or a class where the clone is expanded.

v_gene	abundance	j_gene	d_gene	len	CDR3aa	CDR3nt
TRBV19	.	TRBJ1-5	TRBD1	15	CASSMRTGRTQPQHF	TGTGCCAGTAGTATGCGGACAGGGCGGACTCAGCCCCAGCATTTT
TRBV4-3	.	TRBJ1-2	.	17	CASSQETPHRAPGGYTF	TGCGCCAGCAGCCAAGAGACCCCCCACAGGGCCCCCGGGGGCTACACCTTC
TRBV5-1	.	TRBJ1-1	TRBD1	14	CASSAGTVGTEAFF	TGCGCCAGCAGCGCCGGGACAGTAGGGACTGAAGCTTTCTTT
TRBV7-9	.	TRBJ2-3	.	17	CASSLAGRERGADTQYF	TGTGCCAGCAGCTTAGCGGGCCGGGAGAGGGGCGCAGATACGCAGTATTTT
TRBV2	.	TRBJ2-7	TRBD1	14	CASSGGGSLNEQYF	TGTGCCAGCAGTGGAGGGGGCTCCTTGAACGAGCAGTACTTC
TRBV9	.	TRBJ2-1	TRBD1	15	CASSVAGTGIDEQFF	TGTGCCAGCAGCGTAGCGGGGACAGGGATAGATGAGCAGTTCTTC
TRBV28	.	TRBJ2-7	TRBD2	15	CASSPVAGGPYEQYF	TGTGCCAGCAGTCCGGTAGCGGGAGGGCCATACGAGCAGTACTTC
TRBV13	once	TRBJ2-3	TRBD2	14	CASSLDPGRDTQYF	TGTGCCAGCAGCTTAGATCCCGGGAGGGATACGCAGTATTTT
TRBV7-9	.	TRBJ1-1	.	14	CASSLSQGITEAFF	TGTGCCAGCAGCTTATCCCAGGGAATAACTGAAGCTTTCTTT
TRBV20-1	.	TRBJ2-7	.	10	CSAGVVEQYF	TGCAGTGCTGGTGTGGTCGAGCAGTACTTC
TRBV27	.	TRBJ2-1	.	14	CASSWANSYNEQFF	TGTGCCAGCAGTTGGGCGAACTCCTACAATGAGCAGTTCTTC
TRBV4-2	.	TRBJ2-2	.	16	CASSQGGGRNTGELFF	TGTGCCAGCAGCCAAGGAGGGGGGCGGAACACCGGGGAGCTGTTTTTT
TRBV27	.	TRBJ1-1	.	13	CASYPDLNTEAFF	TGTGCCAGTTACCCGGACCTAAACACTGAAGCTTTCTTT
TRBV7-6	.	TRBJ1-5	.	11	CASSWSLPQHF	TGTGCCAGCAGCTGGTCTTTACCCCAGCATTTT
TRBV5-3	.	TRBJ2-1	TRBD2	17	CARGGTSGDRVYNEQFF	TGTGCCAGAGGCGGGACTAGCGGTGATAGGGTCTACAATGAGCAGTTCTTC
TRBV11-1	once	TRBJ2-2	TRBD2	15	CASRKRERDTGELFF	TGTGCCAGCAGAAAGCGGGAGAGGGACACCGGGGAGCTGTTTTTT
TRBV28	.	TRBJ2-7	TRBD2	18	CASNSAGLAGVGVYEQYF	TGTGCCAGCAACTCGGCTGGTCTAGCGGGAGTGGGGGTCTACGAGCAGTACTTC
TRBV7-8	once	TRBJ2-5	TRBD2	15	CASSLSGLDVKTQYF	TGTGCCAGCAGCTTGAGTGGACTAGATGTCAAGACCCAGTACTTC
TRBV5-1	.	TRBJ1-3	TRBD1	14	CASSLARGEDTIYF	TGCGCCAGCAGCTTGGCCAGGGGGGAAGACACCATATATTTT
TRBV28	.	TRBJ1-1	TRBD1	15	CASSSTGESDTEAFF	TGTGCCAGCAGTTCGACAGGGGAGTCTGACACTGAAGCTTTCTTT
TRBV5-4	.	TRBJ1-4	TRBD1	12	CASSSRGAKLFF	TGTGCCAGCAGCTCCAGGGGGGCAAAACTGTTTTTT
TRBV7-9	.	TRBJ2-4	.	14	CASSFDQEGNIQYF	TGTGCCAGCAGCTTTGACCAAGAGGGGAACATTCAGTACTTC
TRBV6-1	.	TRBJ2-2	.	12	CASRANTGELFF	TGTGCCAGCAGGGCGAACACCGGGGAGCTGTTTTTT
TRBV9	.	TRBJ1-1	TRBD1	14	CASRQGLVNTEAFF	TGTGCCAGCCGACAGGGATTGGTGAACACTGAAGCTTTCTTT
TRBV28	once	TRBJ1-1	.	15	CASSGREGGAGEAFF	TGTGCCAGCAGTGGTCGTGAGGGGGGCGCGGGTGAAGCTTTCTTT
TRBV7-9	.	TRBJ2-1	.	18	CASSFPRRGTGTYNEQFF	TGTGCCAGCAGCTTTCCTCGGAGGGGAACGGGAACCTACAATGAGCAGTTCTTC
TRBV7-3	.	TRBJ1-4	.	15	CASSEEGYPNEKLFF	TGTGCCAGCAGCGAAGAGGGATATCCTAATGAAAAACTGTTTTTT
TRBV7-3	.	TRBJ1-2	.	14	CASSSGLPGAGYTF	TGTGCCAGCAGCTCCGGACTGCCGGGAGCCGGCTACACCTTC
TRBV5-5	.	TRBJ1-2	TRBD1	12	CASSLGQGGYTF	TGTGCCAGCAGCTTGGGACAGGGCGGCTACACCTTC
TRBV7-9	.	TRBJ2-3	TRBD1	16	CASSLTGTGYTDTQYF	TGTGCCAGCAGCTTAACTGGGACAGGGTACACAGATACGCAGTATTTT
TRBV10-3	.	TRBJ2-2	TRBD1	15	CAISAGTGGSGELFF	TGTGCCATCAGTGCTGGGACAGGGGGCTCCGGGGAGCTGTTTTTT
TRBV15	.	TRBJ1-4	.	19	CATSRDHREFSATNEKLFF	TGTGCCACCAGCAGAGACCACAGGGAGTTCAGCGCAACTAATGAAAAACTGTTTTTT
TRBV5-1	.	TRBJ2-7	TRBD2	15	CASSPSSGSSYEQYF	TGCGCCAGCAGTCCTTCTAGCGGGAGCTCCTACGAGCAGTACTTC
TRBV28	.	TRBJ2-1	.	11	CATRSYNEQFF	TGTGCGACCCGGTCCTACAATGAGCAGTTCTTC
TRBV2	.	TRBJ2-7	.	15	CASSEVRAGHYEQYF	TGTGCCAGCAGTGAGGTGCGAGCGGGACACTACGAGCAGTACTTC
TRBV5-1	.	TRBJ2-2	.	14	CASTLTGDTGELFF	TGCGCCAGCACCCTAACCGGGGACACCGGGGAGCTGTTTTTT
TRBV5-1	.	TRBJ2-1	TRBD2	17	CASSLTTRTSGYNEQFF	TGCGCCAGCAGCCTGACTACCCGGACTAGCGGCTACAATGAGCAGTTCTTC
TRBV30	few	TRBJ1-1	.	13	CAWSVGGNTEAFF	TGTGCCTGGAGTGTCGGGGGAAACACTGAAGCTTTCTTT
TRBV14	.	TRBJ1-2	TRBD1	13	CASSPRTGDGYTF	TGTGCCAGCAGCCCTCGGACAGGGGATGGCTACACCTTC
TRBV5-1	.	TRBJ1-4	.	13	CASSRDTNEKLFF	TGCGCCAGCAGCCGGGACACGAATGAAAAACTGTTTTTT
TRBV2	once	TRBJ1-2	.	14	CASSEEQGYAGYTF	TGTGCCAGCAGTGAAGAGCAGGGATACGCTGGCTACACCTTC
TRBV7-8	.	TRBJ2-5	.	15	CASSLARRGWETQYF	TGTGCCAGCAGCTTAGCGCGCAGGGGCTGGGAGACCCAGTACTTC
TRBV7-9	.	TRBJ1-3	.	15	CASSLNNFSGNTIYF	TGTGCCAGCAGCTTAAATAACTTCTCTGGAAACACCATATATTTT
TRBV10-1	.	TRBJ2-5	TRBD2	21	CASSVVGTLEGLADYQETQYF	TGCGCCAGCAGTGTTGTCGGAACATTAGAGGGACTAGCGGACTACCAAGAGACCCAGTACTTC
TRBV7-2	.	TRBJ2-1	.	15	CATRPPGTAVDEQFF	TGTGCCACCCGGCCCCCGGGGACGGCCGTTGATGAGCAGTTCTTC
TRBV2	.	TRBJ1-4	.	15	CASSEVGGRREKLFF	TGTGCCAGCAGTGAGGTTGGAGGGAGGCGCGAAAAACTGTTTTTT
TRBV9	.	TRBJ2-1	TRBD1	16	CASSPPPQGTFYEQFF	TGTGCCAGCAGCCCCCCCCCACAGGGGACCTTTTATGAGCAGTTCTTC
TRBV7-2	.	TRBJ1-1	.	16	CASSYRPGFSSTEAFF	TGTGCCAGCAGCTATCGACCCGGGTTTTCGAGCACTGAAGCTTTCTTT
TRBV12-2	once	TRBJ1-1	.	15	CTSRLGGSLNTEAFF	TGTACAAGTCGCTTAGGTGGCAGCCTGAACACTGAAGCTTTCTTT
TRBV11-1	.	TRBJ1-1	TRBD1	16	CASSPRDREWNTEAFF	TGTGCCAGCAGCCCCCGGGACAGGGAGTGGAACACTGAAGCTTTCTTT
TRBV28	.	TRBJ1-3	.	11	CASSSRDTIYF	TGTGCCAGCAGTTCCCGGGACACCATATATTTT
TRBV4-3	.	TRBJ2-7	TRBD2	16	CASSQGTSGLLIEQYF	TGCGCCAGCAGCCAGGGGACTAGCGGGCTCCTAATCGAGCAGTACTTC
TRBV28	.	TRBJ2-7	TRBD2	18	CASSLRVETSGNSYEQYF	TGTGCCAGCAGTTTAAGGGTTGAGACTAGCGGGAACTCCTACGAGCAGTACTTC
TRBV5-1	.	TRBJ1-2	TRBD1	14	CASSPSSGTGGYTF	TGCGCCAGCAGCCCTTCGAGTGGGACAGGGGGCTACACCTTC
TRBV14	.	TRBJ2-2	TRBD2	17	CASSQAKGLLHTGELFF	TGTGCCAGCAGCCAAGCAAAGGGACTATTGCACACCGGGGAGCTGTTTTTT
TRBV6-1	.	TRBJ1-2	.	13	CASSAGPNYGYTF	TGTGCCAGCAGTGCGGGGCCCAACTATGGCTACACCTTC
TRBV7-3	.	TRBJ2-7	.	14	CASSLVGAADEQYF	TGTGCCAGCAGCTTAGTGGGAGCGGCAGACGAGCAGTACTTC
TRBV6-4	.	TRBJ2-7	.	13	CASSDNGGGSQYF	TGTGCCAGCAGTGACAATGGGGGTGGGTCGCAGTACTTC
TRBV28	.	TRBJ1-5	.	17	CASSFLTDLLLSQPQHF	TGTGCCAGCAGTTTTCTCACGGACTTACTACTGAGTCAGCCCCAGCATTTT